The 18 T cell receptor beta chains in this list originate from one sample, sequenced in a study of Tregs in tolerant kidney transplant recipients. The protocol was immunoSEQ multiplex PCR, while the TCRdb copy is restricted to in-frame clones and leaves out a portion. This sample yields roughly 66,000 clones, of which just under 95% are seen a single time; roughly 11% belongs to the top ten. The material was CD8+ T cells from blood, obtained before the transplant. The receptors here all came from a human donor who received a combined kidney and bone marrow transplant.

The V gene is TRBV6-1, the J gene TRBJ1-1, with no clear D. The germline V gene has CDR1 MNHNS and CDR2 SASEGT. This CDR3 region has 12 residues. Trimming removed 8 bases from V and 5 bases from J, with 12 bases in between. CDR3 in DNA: TGTGCCAGCGTTTGGGCCTGGACTGAAGCTTTCTTT. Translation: CASVWAWTEAFF.

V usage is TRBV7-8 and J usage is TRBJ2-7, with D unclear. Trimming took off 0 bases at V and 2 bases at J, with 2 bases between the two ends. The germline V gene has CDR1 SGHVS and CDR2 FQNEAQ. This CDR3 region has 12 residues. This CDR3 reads CASSLATYEQYF. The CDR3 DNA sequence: TGTGCCAGCAGCTTAGCTACCTACGAGCAGTACTTC.

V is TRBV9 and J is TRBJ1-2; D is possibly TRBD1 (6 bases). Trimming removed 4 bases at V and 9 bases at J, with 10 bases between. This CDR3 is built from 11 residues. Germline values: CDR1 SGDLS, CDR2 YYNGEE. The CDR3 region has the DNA TGTGCCAGCAGCCCCGGGGGGCGCTACACCTTC. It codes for CASSPGGRYTF.

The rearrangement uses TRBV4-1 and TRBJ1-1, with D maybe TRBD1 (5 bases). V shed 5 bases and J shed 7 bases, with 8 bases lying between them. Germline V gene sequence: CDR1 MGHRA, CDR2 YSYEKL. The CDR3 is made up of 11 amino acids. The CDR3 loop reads CASSAGGEAFF. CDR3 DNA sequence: TGCGCCAGCAGCGCCGGGGGTGAAGCTTTCTTT.

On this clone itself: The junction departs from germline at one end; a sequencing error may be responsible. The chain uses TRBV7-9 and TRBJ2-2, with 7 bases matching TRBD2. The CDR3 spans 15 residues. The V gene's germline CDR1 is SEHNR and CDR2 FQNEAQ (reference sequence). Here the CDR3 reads CASSFLGDPSGELLF. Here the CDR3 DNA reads TGTGCCAGCAGCTTCCTCGGGGACCCCAGCGGGGAGCTGCTTTTT.

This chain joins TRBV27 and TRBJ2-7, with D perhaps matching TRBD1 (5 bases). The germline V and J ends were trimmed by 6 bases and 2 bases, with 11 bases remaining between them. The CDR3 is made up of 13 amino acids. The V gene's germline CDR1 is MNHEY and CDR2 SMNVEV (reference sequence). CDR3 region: CASSPGLTYEQYF. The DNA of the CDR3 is TGTGCCAGCAGCCCAGGGTTGACCTACGAGCAGTACTTC.

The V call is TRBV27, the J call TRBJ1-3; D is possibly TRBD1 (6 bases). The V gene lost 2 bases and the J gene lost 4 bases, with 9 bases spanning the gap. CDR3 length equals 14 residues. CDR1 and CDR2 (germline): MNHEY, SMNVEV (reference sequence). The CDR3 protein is CASSLQGIGNTIYF. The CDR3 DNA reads TGTGCCAGCAGTTTACAGGGGATCGGAAACACCATATATTTT.

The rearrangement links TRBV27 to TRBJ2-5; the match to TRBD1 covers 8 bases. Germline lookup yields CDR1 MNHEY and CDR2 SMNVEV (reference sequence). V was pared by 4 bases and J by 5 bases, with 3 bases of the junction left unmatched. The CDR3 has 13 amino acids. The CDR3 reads CASSYTGGETQYF. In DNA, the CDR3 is TGTGCCAGCAGTTATACAGGGGGTGAGACCCAGTACTTC.

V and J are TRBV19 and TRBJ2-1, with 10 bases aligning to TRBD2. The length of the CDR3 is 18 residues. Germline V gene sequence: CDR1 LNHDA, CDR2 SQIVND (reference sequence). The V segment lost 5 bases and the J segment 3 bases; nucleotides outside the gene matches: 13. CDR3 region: CASSPVASGSLYYNEQFF. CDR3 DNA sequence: TGTGCCAGTAGTCCCGTGGCTAGCGGGAGCCTTTACTACAATGAGCAGTTCTTC.

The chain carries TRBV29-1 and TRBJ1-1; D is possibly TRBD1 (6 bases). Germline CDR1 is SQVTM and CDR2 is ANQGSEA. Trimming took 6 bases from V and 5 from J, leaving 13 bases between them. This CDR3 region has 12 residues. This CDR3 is CSVPEGVTEAFF. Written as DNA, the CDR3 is TGCAGCGTGCCCGAGGGGGTGACTGAAGCTTTCTTT.

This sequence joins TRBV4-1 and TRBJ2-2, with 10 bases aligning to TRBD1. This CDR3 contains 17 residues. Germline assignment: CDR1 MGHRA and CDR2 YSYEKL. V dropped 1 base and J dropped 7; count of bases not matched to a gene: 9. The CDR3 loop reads CASSQGAGTGANGELFF. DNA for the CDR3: TGCGCCAGCAGCCAAGGGGCCGGGACAGGGGCCAACGGGGAGCTGTTTTTT.

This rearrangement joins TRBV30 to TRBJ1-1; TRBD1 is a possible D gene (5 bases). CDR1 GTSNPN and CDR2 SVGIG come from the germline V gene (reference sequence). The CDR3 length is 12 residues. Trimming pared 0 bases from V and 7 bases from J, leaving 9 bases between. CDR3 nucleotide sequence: TGTGCCTGGAGTGTTTGGACAAATGAAGCTTTCTTT. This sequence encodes CAWSVWTNEAFF.

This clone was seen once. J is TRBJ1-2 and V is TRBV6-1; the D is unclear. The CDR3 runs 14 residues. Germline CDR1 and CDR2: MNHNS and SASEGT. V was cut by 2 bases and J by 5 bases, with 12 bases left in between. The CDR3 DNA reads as TGTGCCAGCAGTGAATATCAGGCGGGGTATGGCTACACCTTC. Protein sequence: CASSEYQAGYGYTF.

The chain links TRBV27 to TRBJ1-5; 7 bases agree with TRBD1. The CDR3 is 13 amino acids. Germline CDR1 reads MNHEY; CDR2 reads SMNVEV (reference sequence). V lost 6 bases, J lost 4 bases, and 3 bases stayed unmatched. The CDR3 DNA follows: TGTGCCAGCAGCCCGGACAGGAATCAGCCCCAGCATTTT. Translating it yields CASSPDRNQPQHF.

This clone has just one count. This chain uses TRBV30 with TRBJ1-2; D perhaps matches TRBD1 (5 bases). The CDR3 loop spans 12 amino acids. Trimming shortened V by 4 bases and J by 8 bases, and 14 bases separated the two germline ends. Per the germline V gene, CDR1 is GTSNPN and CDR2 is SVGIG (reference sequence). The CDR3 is CAWIVAGSGYTF. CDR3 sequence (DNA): TGTGCCTGGATCGTAGCAGGGTCCGGCTACACCTTC. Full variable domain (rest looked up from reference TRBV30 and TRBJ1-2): SQTIHQWPATLVQPVGSPLSLECTVEGTSNPNLYWYRQAAGRGLQLLFYSVGIGQISSEVPQNLSASRPQDRQFILSSKKLLLSDSGFYLCAWIVAGSGYTFGSGTRLTVV.

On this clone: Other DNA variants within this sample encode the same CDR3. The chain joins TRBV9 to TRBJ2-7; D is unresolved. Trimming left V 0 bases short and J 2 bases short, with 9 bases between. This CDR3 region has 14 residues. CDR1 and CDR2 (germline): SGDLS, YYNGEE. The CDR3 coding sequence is TGTGCCAGCAGCGTAGGCGGCAGACCCTACGAGCAGTACTTC. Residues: CASSVGGRPYEQYF.

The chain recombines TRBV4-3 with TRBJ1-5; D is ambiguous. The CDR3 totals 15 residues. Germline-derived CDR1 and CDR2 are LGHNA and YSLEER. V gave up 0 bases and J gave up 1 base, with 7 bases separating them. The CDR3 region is CASSQDPRSNQPQHF. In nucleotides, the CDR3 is TGCGCCAGCAGCCAAGATCCCCGGAGCAATCAGCCCCAGCATTTT.

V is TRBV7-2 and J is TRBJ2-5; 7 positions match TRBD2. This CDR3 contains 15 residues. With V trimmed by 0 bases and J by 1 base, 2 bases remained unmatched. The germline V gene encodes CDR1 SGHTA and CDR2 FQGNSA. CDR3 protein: CASSLAGGFQETQYF. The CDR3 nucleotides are TGTGCCAGCAGCTTAGCGGGGGGGTTCCAAGAGACCCAGTACTTC.